This T cell receptor beta chain came from a study of early T cells in non-severe SARS-CoV-2 infection. On the study more broadly: Sequencing used unsorted whole-blood bulk RNA, so chains lack pairing.

Researchers attached unique molecular identifiers to individual cDNA molecules. TCRdb redid the calling of the 5' RACE reads with MiXCR, one entry per CDR3 protein. The sample has about 21,000 distinct CDR3 sequences; approximately 5.7% are singletons. The V end was cut by 0 bases, the J end by 5 bases, with 12 bases between. CDR1 and CDR2 from the germline V gene are SGHNT and YYREEE (reference sequence). This CDR3 is built from 15 residues. By proportion, this clonotype is medium-sized. This receptor was taken from an adult who was a healthcare worker with PCR-confirmed SARS-CoV-2 infection or an uninfected control (not recorded which). The sequencing here drew on whole blood, taken at baseline. The rearrangement joins TRBV5-4 to TRBJ1-5; D is unresolved. The chain's CDR3 is CASSLGSRPDQPQHF. The DNA of the CDR3 is TGTGCCAGCAGCTTGGGATCACGCCCCGATCAGCCCCAGCATTTT.